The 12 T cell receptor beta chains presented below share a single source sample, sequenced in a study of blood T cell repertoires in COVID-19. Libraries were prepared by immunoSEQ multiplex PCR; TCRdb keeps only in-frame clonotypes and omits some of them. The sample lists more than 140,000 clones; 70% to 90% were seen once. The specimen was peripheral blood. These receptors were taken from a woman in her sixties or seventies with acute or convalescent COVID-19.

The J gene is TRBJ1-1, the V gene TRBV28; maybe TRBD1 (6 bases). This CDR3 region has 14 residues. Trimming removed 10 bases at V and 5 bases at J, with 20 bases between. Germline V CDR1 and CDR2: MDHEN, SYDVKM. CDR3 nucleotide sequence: TGTGCCACCCAGGGGAGGGGGGCTTTTACTGAAGCTTTCTTT. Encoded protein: CATQGRGAFTEAFF.

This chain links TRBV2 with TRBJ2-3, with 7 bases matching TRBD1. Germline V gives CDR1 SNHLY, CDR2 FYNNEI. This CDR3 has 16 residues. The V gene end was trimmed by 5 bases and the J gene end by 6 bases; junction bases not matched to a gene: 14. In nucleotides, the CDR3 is TGTGCCAGCAGTACCGCCAGGGGGTACCCTGGCGATACGCAGTATTTT. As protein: CASSTARGYPGDTQYF.

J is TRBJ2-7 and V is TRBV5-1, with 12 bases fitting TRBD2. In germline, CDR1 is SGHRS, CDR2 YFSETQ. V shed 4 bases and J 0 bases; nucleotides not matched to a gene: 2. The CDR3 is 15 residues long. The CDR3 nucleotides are TGCGCCAGCAGCCCTAGCGGGGGGGCCTCCTACGAGCAGTACTTC. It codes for CASSPSGGASYEQYF.

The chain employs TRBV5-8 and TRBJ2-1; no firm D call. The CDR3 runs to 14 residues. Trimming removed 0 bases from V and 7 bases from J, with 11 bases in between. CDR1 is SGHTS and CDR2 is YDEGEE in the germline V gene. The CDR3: CASSLGSVGNEQFF. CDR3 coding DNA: TGTGCCAGCAGCTTGGGATCGGTCGGGAATGAGCAGTTCTTC.

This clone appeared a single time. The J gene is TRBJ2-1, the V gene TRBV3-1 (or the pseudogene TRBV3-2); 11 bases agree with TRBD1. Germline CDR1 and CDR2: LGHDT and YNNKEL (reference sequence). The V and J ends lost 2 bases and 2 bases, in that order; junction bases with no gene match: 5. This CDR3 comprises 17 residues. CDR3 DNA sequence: TGTGCCAGCAGCCAAATCCCGGGACAGGGGGCCTACAATGAGCAGTTCTTC. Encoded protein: CASSQIPGQGAYNEQFF.

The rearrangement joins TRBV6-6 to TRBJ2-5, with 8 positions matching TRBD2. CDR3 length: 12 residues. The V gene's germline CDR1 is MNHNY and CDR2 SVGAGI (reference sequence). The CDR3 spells CGGGPNWETQYF. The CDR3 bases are TGTGGCGGGGGGCCGAATTGGGAGACCCAGTACTTC.

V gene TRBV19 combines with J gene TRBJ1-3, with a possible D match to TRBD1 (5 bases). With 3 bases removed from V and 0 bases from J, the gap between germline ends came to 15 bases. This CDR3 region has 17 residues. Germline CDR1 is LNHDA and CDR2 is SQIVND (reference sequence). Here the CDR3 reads CASSIDGRGFSGNTIYF. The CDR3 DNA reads TGTGCCAGTAGTATCGACGGGCGGGGGTTCTCTGGAAACACCATATATTTT. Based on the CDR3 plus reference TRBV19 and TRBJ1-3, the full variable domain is DGGITQSPKYLFRKEGQNVTLSCEQNLNHDAMYWYRQDPGQGLRLIYYSQIVNDFQKGDIAEGYSVSREKKESFPLTVTSAQKNPTAFYLCASSIDGRGFSGNTIYFGEGSWLTVV.

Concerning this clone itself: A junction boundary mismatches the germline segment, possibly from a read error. CDR3 protein: CASSDSYRRETQYF. The DNA of the CDR3 is TGTGCCAGCAGTGACTCCTATCGGAGAGAGACCCAGTACTTC. V and J are TRBV6-5 and TRBJ2-5, with unresolved D. The CDR3 sequence is 14 residues long. CDR1 is MNHEY, CDR2 SVGAGI, per germline.

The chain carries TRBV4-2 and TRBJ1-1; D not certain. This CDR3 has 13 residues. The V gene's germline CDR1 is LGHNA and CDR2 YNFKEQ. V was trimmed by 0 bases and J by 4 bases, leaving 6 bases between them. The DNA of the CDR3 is TGTGCCAGCAGCCAAGACGTATTCACTGAAGCTTTCTTT. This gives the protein CASSQDVFTEAFF.

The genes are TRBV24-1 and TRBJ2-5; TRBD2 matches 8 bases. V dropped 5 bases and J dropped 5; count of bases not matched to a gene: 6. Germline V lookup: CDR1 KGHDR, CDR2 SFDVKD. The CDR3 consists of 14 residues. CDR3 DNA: TGTGCCACCAGTGCGGGGGGGCCGTATGAGACCCAGTACTTC. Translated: CATSAGGPYETQYF.

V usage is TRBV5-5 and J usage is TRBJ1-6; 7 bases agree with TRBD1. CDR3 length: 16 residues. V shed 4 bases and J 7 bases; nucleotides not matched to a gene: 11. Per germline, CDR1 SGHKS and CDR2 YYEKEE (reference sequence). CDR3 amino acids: CASSRTGGSENSPLHF. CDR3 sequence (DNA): TGTGCCAGCAGCCGGACAGGAGGGAGTGAGAATTCACCCCTCCACTTT. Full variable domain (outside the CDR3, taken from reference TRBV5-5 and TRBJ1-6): DAGVTQSPTHLIKTRGQQVTLRCSPISGHKSVSWYQQVLGQGPQFIFQYYEKEERGRGNFPDRFSARQFPNYSSELNVNALLLGDSALYLCASSRTGGSENSPLHFGNGTRLTVT.

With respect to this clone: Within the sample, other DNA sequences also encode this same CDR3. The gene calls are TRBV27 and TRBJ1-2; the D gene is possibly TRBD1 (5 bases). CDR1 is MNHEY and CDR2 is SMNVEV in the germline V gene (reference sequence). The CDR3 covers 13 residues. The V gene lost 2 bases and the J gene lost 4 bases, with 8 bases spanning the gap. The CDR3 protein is CASSLTGSYGYTF. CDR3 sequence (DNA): TGTGCCAGCAGTTTAACAGGAAGCTATGGCTACACCTTC.